A selection of T cell receptor beta chains follows, all from one sample in a study of T cell responses to AZD1222 COVID-19 vaccine. TCRdb keeps only in-frame clones here, not all; method: immunoSEQ multiplex PCR. This table has about 180,000 clones, 88% appearing once. The material sequenced was peripheral blood, taken on day 0 of AZD1222 vaccination. These TCRs come from an adult in good health. CDR3s leave out the opening cysteine and the closing phenylalanine or tryptophan. A clone size is listed for some rows: how often the clone was seen (once, few, many), or a class if it is expanded.

abundance	len	v_gene	j_gene	CDR3aa
.	13	TRBV6-5	TRBJ1-1	ASSYSRQSFTEAF
.	11	TRBV30	TRBJ1-2	AWRPQVGDGYT
.	13	TRBV7-9	TRBJ2-2	ASSSDRGRTGELF
.	12	TRBV27	TRBJ1-4	ASSLTGTFEKLF
few	13	TRBV7-3	TRBJ2-1	ASRAGQGSYNEQF
once	13	TRBV6-1	TRBJ1-5	ASSERVSSNQPQH
.	14	TRBV10-3	TRBJ1-4	AISESNEGAGEKLF
.	13	TRBV9	TRBJ2-7	ASSALASGGNEQY
.	11	TRBV30	TRBJ2-6	AWKVAGANVLT
.	14	TRBV18	TRBJ1-4	ASSLTTGARNEKLF
.	14	TRBV9	TRBJ2-1	ASSVAGGSSYNEQF
.	13	TRBV10-3	TRBJ1-2	ASGRTDRGVDGYT
.	13	TRBV30	TRBJ1-1	AWDAGTGVNTEAF
.	12	TRBV7-8	TRBJ2-3	ASSPSGGTDTQY
.	14	TRBV3-1/TRBV3-2	TRBJ2-1	ASSQDTPGGGNEQF
.	12	TRBV7-2	TRBJ2-1	ASSLAARGNEQF
.	10	TRBV30	TRBJ2-2	AWNWVTGELF
.	11	TRBV29-1	TRBJ1-2	SVEGYEGLGYT
.	9	TRBV19	TRBJ1-2	ASSDRGSYT
.	12	TRBV6-1	TRBJ1-2	ASSEAGGIYGYT
.	15	TRBV19	TRBJ1-6	ASRGAPTSSYNSPLH
.	14	TRBV19	TRBJ2-3	ASSPILGVSTDTQY
.	13	TRBV21-1	TRBJ2-1	ASSNRDRGDNEQF
.	13	TRBV19	TRBJ2-4	ASSIPTGVENIQY
.	11	TRBV4-3	TRBJ2-2	ASSQGRGGELF
.	11	TRBV7-9	TRBJ2-1	ASSSNTDNEQF
.	11	TRBV3-1/TRBV3-2	TRBJ1-2	ASSQAFPGGYT
once	16	TRBV10-1	TRBJ2-4	ASSEHRRALILDGIQY
.	12	TRBV7-3	TRBJ2-7	ASSLSGSSYEQY
.	15	TRBV5-1	TRBJ2-3	ASSLAQRGGYTDTQY
.	9	TRBV6-5	TRBJ1-1	AATGATRAF
.	14	TRBV2	TRBJ1-6	ASSEGILSYNSPLH
.	15	TRBV5-4	TRBJ2-5	ASSLDPQGASQETQY
.	12	TRBV6-5	TRBJ1-5	ASRGGLSNQPQH
.	13	TRBV5-1	TRBJ1-1	ASSPAGGGNTEAF
.	15	TRBV2	TRBJ2-1	ASSAQTSGGVYNEQF
few	15	TRBV5-1	TRBJ2-2	ASSLAGSDRVTGELF
.	15	TRBV19	TRBJ2-3	ASTPGASGALGDTQY
.	14	TRBV6-5	TRBJ1-3	ASSLGQGSSGNTIY
.	14	TRBV7-3	TRBJ2-6	ASSLNRAGGANVLT
.	16	TRBV7-2	TRBJ1-2	ASTSDRGYEGANYGYT
.	11	TRBV6-2/TRBV6-3	TRBJ2-2	ASSYQSTGELF
.	14	TRBV15	TRBJ2-3	ATSRASGGRTDTQY
.	12	TRBV5-1	TRBJ2-3	ASSPKLSTDTQY
.	14	TRBV9	TRBJ2-1	ASSVGSGGSPAEQF
.	12	TRBV7-9	TRBJ2-2	ASSSLLTVVELF